The T cell receptor beta chain described here comes from a study of blood T cell repertoires in COVID-19. Study as a whole: COVID-19 samples collected from the United States, Italy and Spain covered acute and convalescent phases. PBMCs, B-cell-depleted T cells, or T cells were the source of the cDNA or gDNA that made up the material.

In the original workflow: Estimation of nucleated cell counts was performed using reference gene primer amplification. The assay was immunoSEQ multiplex PCR, and TCRdb's table has in-frame clones only and misses some. The DNA gave D and trimming, while V, J and clone size come from that table. The sample yields some 190,000 clones, over 75% seen once. The cohort comprised adults aged roughly 18 to 100 years residing in about 25 US areas. With 8 bases removed from V and 4 bases from J, the gap between germline ends came to 12 bases. Germline CDR1 reads MNHEY; CDR2 reads SVGAGI. The CDR3 totals 13 residues.

This receptor was obtained from a young man with acute COVID-19. This chain links TRBV6-5 with TRBJ2-1; D may be TRBD2 (5 bases). Source material: PBMCs or T cells enriched from blood (not recorded which). The CDR3 spells CASGRPKYNEQFF. DNA of the CDR3: TGTGCCAGCGGGAGACCTAAATACAATGAGCAGTTCTTC.